One and the same sample provided the 6 T cell receptor beta chains below, sequenced in a study of blood T cell repertoires in COVID-19. The method was immunoSEQ multiplex PCR; TCRdb's version includes in-frame clones alone and lacks a portion of them. Among tens of thousands of clones listed, 90% were seen once. Sequenced material: peripheral blood. These receptors all stem from a man aged 50 to 59 with COVID-19, enrolled during active disease.

Comment on this clone: An end of the junction differs from the germline gene, which may be a read error. The chain has TRBV4-1 and TRBJ2-2; D unclear. Per the germline V gene, CDR1 is MGHRA and CDR2 is YSYEKL. CDR3 size: 14 residues. In DNA form, the CDR3 reads TGCGCCAGCAGCCAAGATCCGAACTCCGGGGAGCTGTTTTTT. It encodes CASSQDPNSGELFF.

CDR3 region: CASSFAENTEAFF. CDR3 coding DNA: TGTGCCAGCAGTTTCGCGGAAAACACTGAAGCTTTCTTT. The chain uses TRBV28 and TRBJ1-1; no reliable D call. Per the germline V gene, CDR1 is MDHEN and CDR2 is SYDVKM. The V and J ends lost 3 bases and 2 bases respectively, with 7 bases between them. There are 13 residues in the CDR3.

This chain connects TRBV5-4 to TRBJ2-1, with 15 bases fitting TRBD2. This CDR3 is 17 amino acids long. Trimming took 4 bases from V and 8 from J; bases not matched to a gene: 10. CDR1 is SGHNT and CDR2 is YYREEE in the germline V gene (reference sequence). The CDR3 DNA sequence: TGTGCCAGCAGCCCCGGACTAGCGGGAGGGCCGAGGGATGAGCAGTTCTTC. Protein sequence: CASSPGLAGGPRDEQFF.

This clone has just one count. The chain is built from TRBV15 and TRBJ2-7, with a possible D match to TRBD2 (6 bases). Germline CDR1 LNHNV, CDR2 YYDKDF (reference sequence). Trimming removed 3 bases at V and 2 bases at J, with 17 bases between. The CDR3 is 16 residues long. The CDR3 nucleotides read TGTGCCACCAGCAGCCCCCGGACTACCCTTACCTACGAGCAGTACTTC. This codes for CATSSPRTTLTYEQYF.

The chain recombines TRBV2 with TRBJ1-5; perhaps TRBD1 as D (5 bases). The germline V gene has CDR1 SNHLY and CDR2 FYNNEI. V was trimmed by 4 bases and J by 3 bases, leaving 10 bases between them. This CDR3 contains 14 residues. In nucleotides, the CDR3 is TGTGCCAGCAGTGGACCGACAGACAATCAGCCCCAGCATTTT. Protein: CASSGPTDNQPQHF.

The gene calls are TRBV5-4 and TRBJ1-1; perhaps TRBD1 as D (5 bases). CDR3 length: 14 residues. Germline CDR1 reads SGHNT; CDR2 reads YYREEE (reference sequence). Trimming took off 4 bases at V and 4 bases at J, with 14 bases between the two ends. The CDR3 DNA sequence: TGTGCCAGCAGCATCGACCCGGGGGGCACTGAAGCTTTCTTT. Its translation is CASSIDPGGTEAFF.